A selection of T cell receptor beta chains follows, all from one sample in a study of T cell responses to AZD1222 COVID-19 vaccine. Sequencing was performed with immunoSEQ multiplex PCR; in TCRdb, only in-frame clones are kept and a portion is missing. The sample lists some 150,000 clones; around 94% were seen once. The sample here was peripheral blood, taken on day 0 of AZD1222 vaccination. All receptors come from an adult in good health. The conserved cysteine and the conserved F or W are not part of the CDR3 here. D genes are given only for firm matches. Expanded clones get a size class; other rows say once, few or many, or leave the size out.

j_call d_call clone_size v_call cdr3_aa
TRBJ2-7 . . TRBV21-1 ASSQKDRAYEQY
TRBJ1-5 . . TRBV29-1 SVVGDNNQPQH
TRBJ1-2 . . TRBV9 ASSAPGGYT
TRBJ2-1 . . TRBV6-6 ATETGPNEQF
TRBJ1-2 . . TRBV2 ESGGDSYGYT
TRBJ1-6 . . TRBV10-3 AIRRQSNSPLH
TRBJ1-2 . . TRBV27 ASSLSIQYGYT
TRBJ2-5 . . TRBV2 ASSDGFQETQY
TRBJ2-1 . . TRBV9 ASSVASASSYNEQF
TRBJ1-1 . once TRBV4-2 ASSQDQNMNTEAF
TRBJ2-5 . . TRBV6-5 ASSLTILQETQY
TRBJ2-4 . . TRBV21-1 ASSTVLGEY
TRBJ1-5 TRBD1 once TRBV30 AWSNRGPQPQH
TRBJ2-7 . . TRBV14 ASSPLWGTYEQY
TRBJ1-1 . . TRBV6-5 ASSYRGIEAF
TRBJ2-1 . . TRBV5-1 ASSPGTAHNEQF
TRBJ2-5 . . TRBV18 ASSLHSGSGETQY
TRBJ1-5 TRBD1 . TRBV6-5 ASKTGARLQPQH
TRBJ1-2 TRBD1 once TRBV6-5 ASSYNTGDYGYT
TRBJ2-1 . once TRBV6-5 ASSLRPSLLF
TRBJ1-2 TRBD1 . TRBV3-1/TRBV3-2 ASSPRTGEGAAYGYT
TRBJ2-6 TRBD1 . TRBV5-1 ASSLGQGAGANVLT
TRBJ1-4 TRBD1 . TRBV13 ASSPIQDRGKLF
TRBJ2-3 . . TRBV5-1 ASSLIGAGGTDTQY
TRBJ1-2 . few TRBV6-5 ASSLGTPTNYGYT
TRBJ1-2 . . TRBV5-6 ASSTRQGNYGYT
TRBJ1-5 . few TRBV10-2 ASSFGGVSNQPQH
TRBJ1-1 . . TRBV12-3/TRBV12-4 ASSLARSEAF
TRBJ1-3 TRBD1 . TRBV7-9 ALGQGSGNTIY
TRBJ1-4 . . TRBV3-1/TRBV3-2 ASSPLQGEKLF
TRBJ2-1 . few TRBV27 ASSALEVDEQF
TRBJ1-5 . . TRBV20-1 SASRSGGNQPQH
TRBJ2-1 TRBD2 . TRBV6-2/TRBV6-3 ASSPWGRGGPYNEQF
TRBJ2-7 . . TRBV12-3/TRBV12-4 ASTTQRFYEQY
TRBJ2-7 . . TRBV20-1 SARGRVEQY
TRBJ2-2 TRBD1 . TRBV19 ASSPRGIDTGELF
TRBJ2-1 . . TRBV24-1 ATSDPSRGNEQF
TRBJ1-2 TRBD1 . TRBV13 ASRFGQGLGGYT
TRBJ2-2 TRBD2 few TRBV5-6 ASSSREGPRIRELF
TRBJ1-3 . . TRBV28 ATAGAGNTIY
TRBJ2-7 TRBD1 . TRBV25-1 ASGRTGTYEQY
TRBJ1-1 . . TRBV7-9 ASSSVGSPEAF
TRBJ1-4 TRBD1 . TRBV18 ASSRATGGNEKLF
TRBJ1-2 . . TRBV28 ASSWALVYGYT
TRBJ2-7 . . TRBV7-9 ASSLSTSSYEQY
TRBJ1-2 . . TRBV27 ASSPTTENYGYT
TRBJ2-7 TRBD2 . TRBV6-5 ASSYEGLAGVEQY
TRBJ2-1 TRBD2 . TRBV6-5 ASTGGSLDNEQF
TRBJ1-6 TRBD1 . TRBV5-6 ASRNQGAANSPLH
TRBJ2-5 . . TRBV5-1 ASSWGTSQETQY
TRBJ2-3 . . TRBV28 ASSFYPVPSTDTQY
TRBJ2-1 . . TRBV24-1 ATTASSNEQF
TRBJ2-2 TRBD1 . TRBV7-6 ATSTGDTGELF
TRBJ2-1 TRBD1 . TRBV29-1 SVGRQGAYNEQF
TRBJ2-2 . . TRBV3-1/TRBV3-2 ASSQPFGLTPAGELF
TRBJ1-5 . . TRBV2 ASSELQGKNQPQH
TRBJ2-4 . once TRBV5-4 ASSFGGVNSAKNIQY
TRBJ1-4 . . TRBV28 ASRSPGDSTNEKLF